This entry concerns a single TCR beta chain. Its recognized antigen is unknown. No base quality values were provided; no much bigger clone lies one nucleotide off. Library preparation used the immunoSEQ multiplex PCR assay. TCRdb took over this immuneACCESS table, retaining in-frame rearrangements with V and J assigned. Such tables are incomplete; in checked studies, under half of the missing clones stem from an unresolved V gene, and the remainder is unexplained. This sample has fewer than 90,000 clones in its table, and approximately 92% of those were observed once. 0.9% to 1.2% of the sample comes from the top ten. This sample is part of a study of T cell changes during pregnancy in multiple sclerosis (dated by TCRdb to the late 2010s). For the study in its entirety: The study examined how the T cell repertoire changed over the course of pregnancy in women with multiple sclerosis.

V loses 6 bases of germline sequence and J loses 5 bases, and the interval between the two ends is 13 bases. Measured from the cysteine to the phenylalanine, the CDR3 is 13 residues long. Only the CDR3 region is kept as DNA, spanning 39 bases read in frame from base 1. The germline V gene supplies CDR1 SGHTA and CDR2 FQGTGA. This receptor was obtained from a female donor with multiple sclerosis, enrolled in a pregnancy study. The sequence links TRBV7-3 to TRBJ1-1; the D gene is not confidently resolved. The sequenced sample was peripheral blood, obtained in the first trimester of pregnancy. The base sequence is TGTGCCAGCAGAGCGGTTGTAGCGACTGAAGCTTTCTTT. Its translation is CASRAVVATEAFF. With the rest looked up from the reference TRBV7-3 and TRBJ1-1 genes rather than sequenced, the full variable domain is GAGVSQTPSNKVTEKGKYVELRCDPISGHTALYWYRQSLGQGPEFLIYFQGTGAADDSGLPNDRFFAVRPEGSVSTLKIQRTERGDSAVYLCASRAVVATEAFFGQGTRLTVV.